These 25 T cell receptor beta chains were sequenced from one sample in a study of blood T cell repertoires in COVID-19. The table came from immunoSEQ multiplex PCR; TCRdb's copy has only in-frame clones and leaves some out. The sample records 150,000 to 200,000 clones, more than 75% being singletons. The sample comprised peripheral blood. The receptor set was obtained from a man in his fifties who had recovered from COVID-19.

This chain uses TRBV19 with TRBJ1-5, with 8 bases identical to TRBD1. The CDR3 is 14 amino acids. The V and J ends lost 3 bases and 5 bases, in that order; junction bases with no gene match: 3. Germline-derived CDR1 and CDR2 are LNHDA and SQIVND (reference sequence). CDR3 nucleotides: TGTGCCAGTAGTATCGGACAGGGATATCAGCCCCAGCATTTT. It yields the protein CASSIGQGYQPQHF. Complete variable domain (other parts from reference TRBV19 and TRBJ1-5): DGGITQSPKYLFRKEGQNVTLSCEQNLNHDAMYWYRQDPGQGLRLIYYSQIVNDFQKGDIAEGYSVSREKKESFPLTVTSAQKNPTAFYLCASSIGQGYQPQHFGDGTRLSIL.

V gene TRBV2 combines with J gene TRBJ2-7; 7 bases are shared with TRBD2. Germline loops: CDR1 SNHLY, CDR2 FYNNEI. V shed 7 bases and J 7 bases; nucleotides not matched to a gene: 7. CDR3 size: 12 residues. The CDR3 DNA reads as TGTGCCAGCACCAAAAACGGGGGGGAGCAGTACTTC. This encodes CASTKNGGEQYF.

The V and J genes are TRBV9 and TRBJ2-1; 14 bases align to TRBD2. Germline V gene sequence: CDR1 SGDLS, CDR2 YYNGEE. Trimming removed 4 bases from V and 7 bases from J; junction bases left unmatched: 7. The CDR3 is made up of 16 amino acids. The CDR3 DNA follows: TGTGCCAGCAGCTCAGGACTAGCGGGAGGCTGGAATGAGCAGTTCTTC. Amino acids: CASSSGLAGGWNEQFF. Filled out from reference TRBV9 and TRBJ2-1, the complete variable domain reads DSGVTQTPKHLITATGQRVTLRCSPRSGDLSVYWYQQSLDQGLQFLIQYYNGEERAKGNILERFSAQQFPDLHSELNLSSLELGDSALYFCASSSGLAGGWNEQFFGPGTRLTVL.

This clone was seen only once. J is TRBJ2-2 and V is TRBV19; 10 bases are shared with TRBD2. Trimming removed 9 bases from V and 0 bases from J; junction bases left unmatched: 4. CDR3 length equals 15 residues. Germline CDR1 and CDR2: LNHDA and SQIVND (reference sequence). CDR3 in amino acids: CASERGGPNTGELFF. In nucleotides, the CDR3 is TGTGCCAGCGAGCGGGGGGGCCCGAACACCGGGGAGCTGTTTTTT. The full variable domain, in which reference TRBV19 and TRBJ2-2 provide the parts outside the CDR3, is DGGITQSPKYLFRKEGQNVTLSCEQNLNHDAMYWYRQDPGQGLRLIYYSQIVNDFQKGDIAEGYSVSREKKESFPLTVTSAQKNPTAFYLCASERGGPNTGELFFGEGSRLTVL.

V gene TRBV5-1 combines with J gene TRBJ1-1; 8 bases align to TRBD1. CDR3 length equals 13 residues. Losses at the gene ends were 6 bases for V and 4 bases for J; bases not matched to a gene: 5. Germline V CDR1 and CDR2: SGHRS, YFSETQ. The chain's CDR3 is CASTHRGGTEAFF. The DNA of the CDR3 is TGCGCCAGCACCCACAGGGGGGGCACTGAAGCTTTCTTT.

V and J are TRBV7-6 and TRBJ2-7; D might be TRBD2 (10 bases). The V end was cut by 2 bases, the J end by 7 bases, with 21 bases between. This CDR3 contains 16 residues. Looked up from germline, CDR1 is SGHVS and CDR2 is FNYEAQ. DNA of the CDR3: TGTGCCAGCAGCTTATGGTCTAGCGGGGGACAGGGAGAGCAGTACTTC. Translated, it gives CASSLWSSGGQGEQYF.

The rearrangement uses TRBV2 and TRBJ2-2; D ambiguous. The V gene lost 8 bases and the J gene lost 4 bases, with 8 bases spanning the gap. This CDR3 has 12 residues. Germline lookup yields CDR1 SNHLY and CDR2 FYNNEI. The CDR3 is CASSGFTGELFF. As DNA, the CDR3 is TGTGCCAGCTCAGGTTTCACCGGGGAGCTGTTTTTT.

The chain joins TRBV7-9 to TRBJ1-3, with D uncertain. Germline V lookup: CDR1 SEHNR, CDR2 FQNEAQ (reference sequence). V lost 5 bases, J lost 0 bases, and 5 bases lay in between. This CDR3 is 13 amino acids long. The CDR3 sequence is CASSPLSGNTIYF. The CDR3 DNA follows: TGTGCCAGCAGCCCTCTCTCTGGAAACACCATATATTTT.

J is TRBJ2-1 and V is TRBV18; 7 nucleotides line up with TRBD1. Germline CDR1 is KGHSH and CDR2 is LQKENI. The CDR3 is 16 residues long. The ends lost 4 bases at V and 1 base at J; junction bases unmatched: 7. This CDR3 reads CASSLSSGQSYNEQFF. CDR3 nucleotide sequence: TGTGCCAGCTCACTGTCCTCGGGACAGTCCTACAATGAGCAGTTCTTC.

This chain joins TRBV2 and TRBJ2-7; possible D gene TRBD2, 7 bases. The CDR3 is 13 residues long. From germline, CDR1 is SNHLY and CDR2 FYNNEI. V gave up 5 bases and J gave up 9 bases, with 17 bases separating them. The DNA for the CDR3 is TGTGCCAGCAGTAGGGGGAGGGCCTTTGGGCAGTACTTC. Its translation is CASSRGRAFGQYF.

This rearrangement joins TRBV19 to TRBJ1-5, with D hard to call. The CDR3 spans 18 residues. Germline CDR1 and CDR2: LNHDA and SQIVND (reference sequence). V was clipped by 2 bases and J by 2 bases, with 19 bases between them. The CDR3 sequence is CASSIIRDFGSRNQPQHF. CDR3 nucleotide sequence: TGTGCCAGTAGTATAATTAGAGATTTCGGGAGTCGCAATCAGCCCCAGCATTTT.

The chain uses TRBV4-2 and TRBJ2-5, with a possible D match to TRBD1 (6 bases). V was trimmed by 0 bases and J by 3 bases, leaving 14 bases between them. CDR1 is LGHNA and CDR2 is YNFKEQ in the germline V gene. The CDR3 contains 16 residues. DNA of the CDR3: TGTGCCAGCAGCCAAGAAGGGGCAGGGGCAAAAGAGACCCAGTACTTC. Translated, it gives CASSQEGAGAKETQYF.

The chain employs TRBV2 and TRBJ2-6; TRBD2 aligns across 7 bases. Germline lookup yields CDR1 SNHLY and CDR2 FYNNEI. This CDR3 has 18 amino acids. V gave up 0 bases and J gave up 2 bases; unmatched junction bases: 7. CDR3 loop: CASSEAGGGSTGANVLTF. The CDR3 DNA follows: TGTGCCAGCAGTGAAGCGGGCGGGGGATCCACTGGGGCCAACGTCCTGACTTTC.

This clone was picked up a small number of times. V is TRBV27 and J is TRBJ1-5; a possible D gene is TRBD1 (5 bases). CDR3 length: 12 residues. The V end lost 5 bases, the J end lost 6 bases, and 8 bases lay between the germline ends. CDR1 and CDR2 from the germline V gene are MNHEY and SMNVEV (reference sequence). For the CDR3, the DNA is TGTGCCAGCAGTAACAGGATTCAGCCCCAGCATTTT. Its protein is CASSNRIQPQHF.

The rearrangement uses TRBV19 and TRBJ2-1; the match to TRBD1 covers 8 bases. The J segment lost 2 bases and the V segment lost 3 bases, leaving 6 bases of the junction unmatched. CDR3 length: 16 amino acids. The germline CDR1 and CDR2 sequences are LNHDA and SQIVND (reference sequence). CDR3 coding DNA: TGTGCCAGTAGTATCTACCCGACAGGGGCCTACAATGAGCAGTTCTTC. Its translation: CASSIYPTGAYNEQFF.

Only one count was recorded for this clone. The CDR3 loop reads CASSRPGQDYNEQFF. In nucleotides, the CDR3 is TGCGCCAGCAGCCGCCCGGGACAGGATTACAATGAGCAGTTCTTC. The genes are TRBV4-1 and TRBJ2-1, with 8 bases aligning to TRBD1. Per the germline V gene, CDR1 is MGHRA and CDR2 is YSYEKL. The CDR3 covers 15 residues. The junction had 6 bases not matched to a gene; V was cut back by 4 bases and J by 4 bases.

This chain uses TRBV2 with TRBJ2-3, with no clear D. Germline CDR1 reads SNHLY; CDR2 reads FYNNEI. Between the trimmed V and J ends, which lost 6 bases and 4 bases, there was a span of 14 bases. The CDR3 consists of 14 residues. This CDR3 reads CASSFTPGADTQYF. For the CDR3, the DNA is TGTGCCAGCAGCTTCACTCCAGGCGCAGATACGCAGTATTTT.

The chain is built from TRBV4-2 and TRBJ2-2; TRBD2 matches at 9 bases. After removal of 0 bases from V and 4 bases from J, the junction contained 3 bases not matched to a gene. Looked up from germline, CDR1 is LGHNA and CDR2 is YNFKEQ. The CDR3 sequence is 16 residues long. CDR3 DNA: TGTGCCAGCAGCCAAGAGCGGGGGGGCCCCACCGGGGAGCTGTTTTTT. Encoded protein: CASSQERGGPTGELFF.

The chain uses TRBV7-8 and TRBJ1-1, with 8 bases that match TRBD1. Unmatched junction bases numbered 4, after V lost 1 base and J lost 0 bases. The CDR3 runs to 16 residues. In germline, CDR1 is SGHVS, CDR2 FQNEAQ. This CDR3 reads CASSLVTGEVNTEAFF. The DNA of the CDR3 is TGTGCCAGCAGCTTAGTGACAGGGGAGGTGAACACTGAAGCTTTCTTT.

The chain carries TRBV28 and TRBJ1-5; no firm D call. Germline CDR1 and CDR2: MDHEN and SYDVKM. V lost 3 bases to trimming and J lost 6 bases, with 12 bases between them. CDR3 size: 14 residues. DNA of the CDR3: TGTGCCAGCAGTTTGGGCGGAGGGCGTCAGCCCCAGCATTTT. It encodes CASSLGGGRQPQHF.

The chain carries TRBV28 and TRBJ2-7, with D possibly TRBD2 on 7 matching bases. The V gene lost 1 base and the J gene lost 1 base, with 20 bases spanning the gap. The CDR3 spans 18 residues. Germline loops: CDR1 MDHEN, CDR2 SYDVKM. The CDR3 region has the DNA TGTGCCAGCAGTTTATTTTATCGGGGAAGGGGGGGTTCCTACGAGCAGTACTTC. As protein: CASSLFYRGRGGSYEQYF.

In this sample, this clone turned up many times. In nucleotides, the CDR3 is TGTGCCAGCAGTACCGGGACAGACATGAACACTGAAGCTTTCTTT. It translates to CASSTGTDMNTEAFF. The chain couples TRBV6-5 to TRBJ1-1; the match to TRBD1 covers 7 bases. The germline gives CDR1 MNHEY, CDR2 SVGAGI. This CDR3 comprises 15 residues. V lost 5 bases and J lost 0; bases outside the gene matches: 6.

The chain carries TRBV7-2 and TRBJ1-6; a weak D match, TRBD1 (6 bases). Germline CDR1 and CDR2: SGHTA and FQGNSA. V was shortened by 4 bases and J by 7 bases, with 17 bases between the two germline ends. The CDR3 is 16 residues long. CDR3 DNA: TGTGCCAGCAGCTCTCAGGTGGCAGGGGCCAATTCACCCCTCCACTTT. It translates to CASSSQVAGANSPLHF.

The chain uses TRBV2 and TRBJ2-1, with 7 bases that match TRBD2. The length of the CDR3 is 16 residues. V lost 6 bases and J lost 0; bases outside the gene matches: 8. In germline, CDR1 is SNHLY, CDR2 FYNNEI. The CDR3 sequence is CASRTTSRASYNEQFF. CDR3 bases: TGTGCCAGCAGGACGACTAGCCGAGCCTCCTACAATGAGCAGTTCTTC.

The rearrangement uses TRBV5-1 and TRBJ1-6; 8 nucleotides line up with TRBD1. The CDR3 runs 16 residues. From germline, CDR1 is SGHRS and CDR2 YFSETQ. V shed 0 bases and J 8 bases; nucleotides not matched to a gene: 7. The CDR3 protein is CASSLEGGTGDSPLHF. The CDR3, as DNA: TGCGCCAGCAGCTTGGAGGGGGGGACAGGCGATTCACCCCTCCACTTT.